The 14 T cell receptor beta chains in this list originate from one sample, sequenced in a study of T-cell memory formation after mild COVID-19. TCRdb passed the 5' RACE reads through MiXCR, listing each CDR3 protein once. The top ten clones hold about 12% of a sample with about 150,000 distinct CDR3 sequences, around a third of them seen once. Input material: PBMCs or a T cell subset sorted from them (not recorded which). These receptors were taken from an adult woman who had mild COVID-19 (a few samples of this study predate the infection). Cell type and time point are not known.

A few counts support this clonotype. The J gene is TRBJ1-2, the V gene TRBV6-1; D is undetermined. Germline CDR1 and CDR2: MNHNS and SASEGT. The germline V and J ends were trimmed by 7 bases and 8 bases, with 17 bases remaining between them. The CDR3 totals 13 residues. The CDR3 protein is CASNSGNAGGYTF. The CDR3 DNA sequence: TGTGCCAGCAATTCCGGAAACGCCGGCGGCTACACCTTC.

In this sample, this clonotype turned up a few times. V is TRBV7-3 and J is TRBJ1-2; D may be TRBD1 (5 bases). The CDR3 is made up of 15 amino acids. CDR1 SGHTA and CDR2 FQGTGA come from the germline V gene. The germline V and J ends were trimmed by 5 bases and 4 bases, with 17 bases remaining between them. CDR3 amino acids: CASSPGGPSRYGYTF. The CDR3 coding sequence is TGTGCCAGCAGCCCGGGGGGACCTTCCCGCTATGGCTACACCTTC.

The chain carries TRBV13 and TRBJ2-2, with TRBD2 matching 8 bases. Unmatched junction bases numbered 12, after V lost 5 bases and J lost 7 bases. The CDR3 is 16 amino acids. CDR1 PRHDT and CDR2 FYEKMQ come from the germline V gene (reference sequence). The CDR3 sequence: CASSLAQRETVGELFF. The CDR3 coding sequence is TGTGCCAGCAGCCTCGCCCAGCGGGAGACGGTCGGGGAGCTGTTTTTT.

This clonotype was observed a few times. The chain has TRBV7-8 and TRBJ1-1, with D hard to call. The V gene lost 1 base and the J gene lost 4 bases, with 10 bases spanning the gap. CDR1 and CDR2 (germline): SGHVS, FQNEAQ. The CDR3 has 14 residues. CDR3 in amino acids: CASSLGPDGTEAFF. In nucleotides, the CDR3 is TGTGCCAGCAGCTTAGGCCCGGATGGCACTGAAGCTTTCTTT.

The table lists this clonotype with a few counts. The V call is TRBV7-9, the J call TRBJ2-5, with D possibly matching TRBD2 (7 bases). V lost 7 bases to trimming and J lost 1 base, with 16 bases between them. CDR3 length equals 15 residues. Germline loops: CDR1 SEHNR, CDR2 FQNEAQ (reference sequence). The CDR3 reads CASINQGGGQETQYF. The CDR3 DNA follows: TGTGCCAGCATTAATCAGGGAGGGGGCCAAGAGACCCAGTACTTC.

The chain has TRBV6-2 or TRBV6-3 and TRBJ2-2, with 7 positions matching TRBD1. J was trimmed by 6 bases and V by 6 bases; bases with no gene match: 7. The germline V gene has CDR1 MNHEY and CDR2 SVGEGT. This CDR3 has 14 amino acids. The CDR3 loop is CASRHHRGAGELFF. The CDR3 region has the DNA TGTGCCAGCAGACACCACAGGGGCGCCGGGGAGCTGTTTTTT.

The CDR3 DNA sequence: TGTGCCAGCAGCTTTCTAGCGGAAGAGACCCAGTACTTC. Protein sequence: CASSFLAEETQYF. This rearrangement joins TRBV11-2 to TRBJ2-5; 7 bases agree with TRBD2. V lost 3 bases and J lost 3; bases outside the gene matches: 1. CDR1 SGHAT and CDR2 FQNNGV come from the germline V gene. This CDR3 spans 13 amino acids.

The rearrangement joins TRBV6-5 to TRBJ2-3, with 8 nucleotides matching TRBD2. Trimming cost V 4 bases and J 2 bases; bases outside gene matches: 8. Germline-derived CDR1 and CDR2 are MNHEY and SVGAGI. The CDR3 runs to 16 residues. CDR3 DNA: TGTGCCAGCAGTTCCTTAGCGGGACCATTCACAGATACGCAGTATTTT. Protein: CASSSLAGPFTDTQYF.

This clonotype was observed a few times. The chain combines TRBV12-3 or TRBV12-4 with TRBJ2-1; D is possibly TRBD1 or TRBD2 (6 bases each). The CDR3 sequence is 16 residues long. V was cut by 1 base and J by 8 bases, with 18 bases left in between. The CDR3 DNA reads TGTGCCAGCAGTTTAGGTCGGGGGCCCCTTTTGGATGAGCAGTTCTTC. It specifies CASSLGRGPLLDEQFF.

This clonotype is a singleton in its sample. Germline is not matched at one junction end, which may reflect a read error. V is TRBV10-3 and J is TRBJ2-1, with D perhaps given as TRBD1 or TRBD2 (6 bases each). This CDR3 spans 19 amino acids. Germline CDR1 ENHRY, CDR2 SYGVKD. CDR3: CASSYSWRDTLRVGNEQFF. As DNA, the CDR3 is TGTGCCAGCAGTTACTCCTGGCGGGACACTCTCAGAGTCGGCAATGAGCAGTTCTTC.

This clonotype was picked up a small number of times. The genes are TRBV3-1 and TRBJ2-5, with TRBD2 matching 10 bases. The CDR3 is 15 residues long. V lost 4 bases and J lost 5; bases outside the gene matches: 7. Germline CDR1 and CDR2: LGHDT and YNNKEL (reference sequence). CDR3 in amino acids: CASSPPAGGRETQYF. CDR3 nucleotide sequence: TGTGCCAGCAGCCCCCCAGCGGGGGGGCGGGAGACCCAGTACTTC.

This clonotype was counted a few times. The rearrangement joins TRBV4-2 to TRBJ2-1, with TRBD2 identical over 7 bases. The germline CDR1 and CDR2 sequences are LGHNA and YNFKEQ. V was clipped by 0 bases and J by 7 bases; unmatched bases: 3. The CDR3 is 14 amino acids. CDR3 DNA: TGTGCCAGCAGCCAAGAAGGACTAGTGAATGAGCAGTTCTTC. Its translation: CASSQEGLVNEQFF.

This clonotype was seen a few times. The V call is TRBV12-3 or TRBV12-4, the J call TRBJ2-3; TRBD2 aligns across 11 bases. V gave up 6 bases and J gave up 2 bases; unmatched junction bases: 7. The CDR3 extends over 16 amino acids. CDR3 residues: CASRLLAGVNTDTQYF. As DNA, the CDR3 is TGTGCCAGCAGGCTACTAGCGGGGGTGAACACAGATACGCAGTATTTT.

The chain is built from TRBV29-1 and TRBJ1-5; possible D gene TRBD1, 6 bases. Deletions cut 2 bases from V and 7 bases from J, with 12 bases between. CDR1 is SQVTM, CDR2 ANQGSEA, per germline. The CDR3 sequence is 13 residues long. The CDR3 reads CSVESGEGQPQHF. The CDR3 coding sequence is TGCAGCGTTGAATCAGGGGAAGGGCAGCCCCAGCATTTT.